This T cell receptor (beta chain) was documented in a study of blood T cell repertoires in COVID-19. Study information: Acute and convalescent COVID-19 specimens originated in the United States, Italy and Spain. T cells, B-cell-depleted T cells, or PBMCs supplied cDNA or gDNA.

Germline V gene lookup returns CDR1 MNHEY and CDR2 SVGAGI. V was cut by 6 bases and J by 6 bases, with 11 bases left in between. This CDR3 spans 13 amino acids. Authors' processing steps: Reference gene primer amplification yielded estimated nucleated cell counts. Generated by immunoSEQ multiplex PCR, the TCRdb table keeps only in-frame clones and is missing some. D and trimming come from the DNA, and the V and J calls and clone size come from that table. The table records 240,000 or so clones, around nine tenths of them present only once. The receptor was derived from a woman in her sixties or seventies with active or convalescent COVID-19. The sequencing sample was made of peripheral blood. V and J are TRBV6-5 and TRBJ1-4; D unresolved. The CDR3 DNA follows: TGTGCCAGCAGCGTGTTAGTAGATGAAAAACTGTTTTTT. Its translation: CASSVLVDEKLFF.